This TCR beta chain appears in the sequencing data of a study of blood T cell repertoires in COVID-19. Study as a whole: The United States, Italy and Spain were the sources of the acute and convalescent COVID-19 samples. Sample material is recorded as cDNA or gDNA derived from T cells, B-cell-depleted T cells, or PBMCs.

This table comes from immunoSEQ multiplex PCR, and its TCRdb copy is limited to in-frame clones, with some not included. The sample includes 100,000 or so clones, 80% of them seen just once. Deletions cut 9 bases from V and 0 bases from J, with 15 bases between. Per germline, CDR1 KGHDR and CDR2 SFDVKD. The CDR3 is made up of 15 amino acids. The table lists this clone with a count of one. The V gene is TRBV24-1, the J gene TRBJ2-3; no clear D gene. The clonotype was recovered from a man in his 70s with active or convalescent COVID-19. What was sequenced was peripheral blood. CDR3 in amino acids: CATSLTESSTDTQYF. Here the CDR3 DNA reads TGTGCCACCTCCCTAACTGAATCTAGCACAGATACGCAGTATTTT.